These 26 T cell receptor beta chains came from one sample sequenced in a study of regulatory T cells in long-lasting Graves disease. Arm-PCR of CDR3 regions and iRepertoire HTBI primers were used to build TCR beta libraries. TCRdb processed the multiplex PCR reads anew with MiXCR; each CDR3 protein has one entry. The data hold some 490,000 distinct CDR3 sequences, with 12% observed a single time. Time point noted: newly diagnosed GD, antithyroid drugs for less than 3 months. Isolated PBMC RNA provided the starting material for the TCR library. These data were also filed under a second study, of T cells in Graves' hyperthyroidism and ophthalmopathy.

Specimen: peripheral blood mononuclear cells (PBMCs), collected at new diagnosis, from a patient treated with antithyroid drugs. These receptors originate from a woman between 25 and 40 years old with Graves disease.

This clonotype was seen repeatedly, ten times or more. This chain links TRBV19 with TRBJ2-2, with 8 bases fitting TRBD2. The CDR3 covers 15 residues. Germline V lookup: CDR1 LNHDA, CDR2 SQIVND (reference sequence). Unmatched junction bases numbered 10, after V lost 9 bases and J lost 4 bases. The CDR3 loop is CASSLSGGGTGELFF. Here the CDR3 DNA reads TGTGCCAGCAGCTTGAGCGGGGGTGGCACCGGGGAGCTGTTTTTT.

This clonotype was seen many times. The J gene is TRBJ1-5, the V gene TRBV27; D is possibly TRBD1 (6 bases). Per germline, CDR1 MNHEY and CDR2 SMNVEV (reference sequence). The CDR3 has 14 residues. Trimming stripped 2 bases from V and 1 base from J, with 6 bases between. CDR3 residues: CASSLGQSNQPQHF. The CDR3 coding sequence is TGTGCCAGCAGTTTAGGACAGAGCAATCAGCCCCAGCATTTT.

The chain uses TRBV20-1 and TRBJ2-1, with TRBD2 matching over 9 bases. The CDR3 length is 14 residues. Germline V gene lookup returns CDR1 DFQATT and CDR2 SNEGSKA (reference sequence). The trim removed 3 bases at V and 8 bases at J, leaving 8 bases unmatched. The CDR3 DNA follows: TGCAGTGCTAGTATGTTAGCGGGAGTGGATGAGCAGTTCTTC. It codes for CSASMLAGVDEQFF.

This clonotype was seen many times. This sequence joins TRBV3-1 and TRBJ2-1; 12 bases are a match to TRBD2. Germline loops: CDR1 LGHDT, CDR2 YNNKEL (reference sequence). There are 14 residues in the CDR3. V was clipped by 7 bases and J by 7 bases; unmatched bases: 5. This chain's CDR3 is CASTGLAGPNEQFF. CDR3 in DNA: TGTGCCAGCACGGGACTAGCGGGCCCAAATGAGCAGTTCTTC.

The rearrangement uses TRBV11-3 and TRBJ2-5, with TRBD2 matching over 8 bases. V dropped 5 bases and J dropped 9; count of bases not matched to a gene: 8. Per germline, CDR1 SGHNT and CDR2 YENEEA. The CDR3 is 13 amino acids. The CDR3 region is CASSPTWREAQYF. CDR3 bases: TGTGCCAGCAGCCCGACGTGGCGGGAGGCCCAGTACTTC.

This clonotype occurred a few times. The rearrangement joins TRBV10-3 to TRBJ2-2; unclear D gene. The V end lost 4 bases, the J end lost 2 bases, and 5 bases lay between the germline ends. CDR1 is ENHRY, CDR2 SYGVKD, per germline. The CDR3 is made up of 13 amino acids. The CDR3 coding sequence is TGTGCCATCAGTGGGATCAACACCGGGGAGCTGTTTTTT. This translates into CAISGINTGELFF.

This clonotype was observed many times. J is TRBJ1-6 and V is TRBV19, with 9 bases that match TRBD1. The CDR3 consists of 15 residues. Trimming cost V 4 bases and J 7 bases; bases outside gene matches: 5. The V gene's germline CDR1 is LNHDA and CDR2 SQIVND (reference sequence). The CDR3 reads CASSTRTGDNSPLHF. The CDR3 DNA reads TGTGCCAGTAGTACCCGGACAGGGGACAATTCACCCCTCCACTTT. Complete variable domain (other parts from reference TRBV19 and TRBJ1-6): DGGITQSPKYLFRKEGQNVTLSCEQNLNHDAMYWYRQDPGQGLRLIYYSQIVNDFQKGDIAEGYSVSREKKESFPLTVTSAQKNPTAFYLCASSTRTGDNSPLHFGNGTRLTVT.

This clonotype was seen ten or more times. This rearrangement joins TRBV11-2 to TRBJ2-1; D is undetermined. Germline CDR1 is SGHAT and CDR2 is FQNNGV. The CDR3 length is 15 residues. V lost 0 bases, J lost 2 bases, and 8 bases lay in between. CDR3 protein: CASSLEAVTYNEQFF. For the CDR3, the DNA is TGTGCCAGCAGCTTAGAGGCGGTAACCTACAATGAGCAGTTCTTC.

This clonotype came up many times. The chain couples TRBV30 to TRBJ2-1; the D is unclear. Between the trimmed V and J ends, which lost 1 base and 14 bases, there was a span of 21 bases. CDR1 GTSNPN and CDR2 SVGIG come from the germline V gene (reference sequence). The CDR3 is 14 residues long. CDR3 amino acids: CAWSEGEAPEEKFF. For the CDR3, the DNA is TGTGCCTGGAGTGAAGGCGAAGCCCCGGAAGAGAAGTTCTTC.

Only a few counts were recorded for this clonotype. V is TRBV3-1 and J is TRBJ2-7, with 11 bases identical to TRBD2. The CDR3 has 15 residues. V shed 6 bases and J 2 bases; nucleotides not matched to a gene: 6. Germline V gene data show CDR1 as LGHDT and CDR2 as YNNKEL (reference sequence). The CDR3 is CASRSSGRRPYEQYF. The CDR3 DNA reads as TGTGCCAGCAGATCTAGCGGGAGGAGGCCCTACGAGCAGTACTTC.

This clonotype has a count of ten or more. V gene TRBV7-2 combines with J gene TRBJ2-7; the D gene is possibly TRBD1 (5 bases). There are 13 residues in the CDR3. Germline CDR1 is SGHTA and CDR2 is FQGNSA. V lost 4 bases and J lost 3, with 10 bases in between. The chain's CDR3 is CASSSGHFYEQYF. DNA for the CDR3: TGTGCCAGCAGCTCCGGACATTTCTACGAGCAGTACTTC.

The CDR3 is CASSYSGQRYTDTQYF. CDR3 bases: TGTGCCAGCAGTTACTCGGGTCAGCGGTACACAGATACGCAGTATTTT. The chain links TRBV6-2 or TRBV6-3 to TRBJ2-3; D is possibly TRBD2 (5 bases). Trimming removed 0 bases from V and 2 bases from J, with 12 bases in between. The CDR3 sequence is 16 residues long. Germline CDR1 and CDR2: MNHEY and SVGEGT.

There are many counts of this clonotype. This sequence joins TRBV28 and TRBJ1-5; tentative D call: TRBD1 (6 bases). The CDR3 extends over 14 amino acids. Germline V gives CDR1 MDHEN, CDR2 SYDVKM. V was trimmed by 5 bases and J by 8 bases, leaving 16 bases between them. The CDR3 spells CASSLTGRLEPQHF. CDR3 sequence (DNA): TGTGCCAGCAGTCTTACAGGGCGCTTGGAGCCCCAGCATTTT.

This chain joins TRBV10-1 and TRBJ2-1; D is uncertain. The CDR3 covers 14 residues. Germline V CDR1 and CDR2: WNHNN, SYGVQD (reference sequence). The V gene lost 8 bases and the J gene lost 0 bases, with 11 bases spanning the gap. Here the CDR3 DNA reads TGCGCCAGCTCGGAACCGAACTCCTACAATGAGCAGTTCTTC. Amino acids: CASSEPNSYNEQFF.

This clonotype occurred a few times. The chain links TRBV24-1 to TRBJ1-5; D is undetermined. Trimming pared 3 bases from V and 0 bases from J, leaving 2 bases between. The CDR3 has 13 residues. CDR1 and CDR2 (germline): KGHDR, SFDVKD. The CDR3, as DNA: TGTGCCACCAGTGATCCTAGCAATCAGCCCCAGCATTTT. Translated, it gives CATSDPSNQPQHF.

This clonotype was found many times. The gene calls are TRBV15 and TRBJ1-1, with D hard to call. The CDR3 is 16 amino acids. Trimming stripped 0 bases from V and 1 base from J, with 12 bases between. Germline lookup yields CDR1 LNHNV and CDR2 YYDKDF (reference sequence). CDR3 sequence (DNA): TGTGCCACCAGCAGAGATCGGTTCGGAGGGAACACTGAAGCTTTCTTT. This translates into CATSRDRFGGNTEAFF.

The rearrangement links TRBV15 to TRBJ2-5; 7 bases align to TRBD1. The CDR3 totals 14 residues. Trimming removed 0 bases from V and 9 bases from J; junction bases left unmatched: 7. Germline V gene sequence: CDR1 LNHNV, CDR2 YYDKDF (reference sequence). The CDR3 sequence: CATSRDYGDRAQYF. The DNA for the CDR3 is TGTGCCACCAGCAGAGATTATGGGGACAGAGCCCAGTACTTC.

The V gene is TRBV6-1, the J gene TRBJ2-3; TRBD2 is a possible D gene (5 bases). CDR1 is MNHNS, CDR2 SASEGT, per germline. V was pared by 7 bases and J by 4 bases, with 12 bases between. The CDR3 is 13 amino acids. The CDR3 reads CASKERSPDTQYF. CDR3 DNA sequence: TGTGCCAGCAAGGAGCGGTCCCCAGATACGCAGTATTTT.

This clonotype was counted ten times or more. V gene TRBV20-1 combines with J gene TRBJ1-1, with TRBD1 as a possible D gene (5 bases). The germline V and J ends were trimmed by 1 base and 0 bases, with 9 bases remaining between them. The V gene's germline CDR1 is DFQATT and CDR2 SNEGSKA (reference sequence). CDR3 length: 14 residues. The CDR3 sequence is CSARAGVMNTEAFF. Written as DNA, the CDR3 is TGCAGTGCTAGAGCGGGGGTGATGAACACTGAAGCTTTCTTT.

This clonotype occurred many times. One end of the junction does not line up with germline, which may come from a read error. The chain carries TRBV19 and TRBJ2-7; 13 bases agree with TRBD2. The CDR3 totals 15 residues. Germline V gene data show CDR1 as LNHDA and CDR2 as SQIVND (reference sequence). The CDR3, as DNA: TGTGCCAGCAGTACACTAGCGGGAGGGCCCTACGAGCAGTACTTC. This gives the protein CASSTLAGGPYEQYF.

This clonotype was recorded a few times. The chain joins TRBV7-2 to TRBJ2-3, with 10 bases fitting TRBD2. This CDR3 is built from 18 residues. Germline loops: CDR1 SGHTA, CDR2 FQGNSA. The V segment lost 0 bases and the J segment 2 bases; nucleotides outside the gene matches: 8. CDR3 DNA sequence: TGTACCAGCAGCTTAGCGAGGTCTAGCGGGAGAGTCACAGATACGCAGTATTTT. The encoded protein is CTSSLARSSGRVTDTQYF.

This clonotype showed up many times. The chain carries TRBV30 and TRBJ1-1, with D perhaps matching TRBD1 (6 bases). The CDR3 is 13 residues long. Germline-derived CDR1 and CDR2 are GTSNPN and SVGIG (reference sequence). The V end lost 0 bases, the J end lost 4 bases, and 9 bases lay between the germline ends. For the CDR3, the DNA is TGTGCCTGGAGTGTCCTAGGGGGCACTGAAGCTTTCTTT. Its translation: CAWSVLGGTEAFF.

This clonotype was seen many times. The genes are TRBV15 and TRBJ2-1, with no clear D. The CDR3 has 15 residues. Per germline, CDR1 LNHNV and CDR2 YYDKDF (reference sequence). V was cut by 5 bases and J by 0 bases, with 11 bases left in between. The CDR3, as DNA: TGTGCCACCAGCGGTGGTATAAGCTCCTACAATGAGCAGTTCTTC. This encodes CATSGGISSYNEQFF. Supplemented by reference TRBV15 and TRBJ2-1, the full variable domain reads DAMVIQNPRYQVTQFGKPVTLSCSQTLNHNVMYWYQQKSSQAPKLLFHYYDKDFNNEADTPDNFQSRRPNTSFCFLDIRSPGLGDTAMYLCATSGGISSYNEQFFGPGTRLTVL.

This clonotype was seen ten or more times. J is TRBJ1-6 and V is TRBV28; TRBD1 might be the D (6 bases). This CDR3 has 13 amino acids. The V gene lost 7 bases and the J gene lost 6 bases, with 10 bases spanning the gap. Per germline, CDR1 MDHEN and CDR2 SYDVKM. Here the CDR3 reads CASINRVNSPLHF. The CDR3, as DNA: TGTGCCAGCATCAACAGGGTTAATTCACCCCTCCACTTT.

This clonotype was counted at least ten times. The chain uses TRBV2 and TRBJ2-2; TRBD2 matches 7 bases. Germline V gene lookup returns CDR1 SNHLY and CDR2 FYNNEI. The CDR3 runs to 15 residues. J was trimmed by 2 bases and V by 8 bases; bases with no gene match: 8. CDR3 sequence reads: CASDPSGANTGELFF. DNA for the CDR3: TGTGCCAGCGACCCCAGCGGGGCCAACACCGGGGAGCTGTTTTTT.

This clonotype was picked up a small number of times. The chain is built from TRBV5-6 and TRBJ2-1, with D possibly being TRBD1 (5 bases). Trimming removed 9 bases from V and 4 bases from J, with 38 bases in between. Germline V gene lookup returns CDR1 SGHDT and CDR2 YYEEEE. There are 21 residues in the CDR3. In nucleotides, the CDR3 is TGTGCCACTTCGGTGGGTCCAAGGGGCTGGGATACAAGGTTTGGGTACAATGAGCAGTTCTTC. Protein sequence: CATSVGPRGWDTRFGYNEQFF.